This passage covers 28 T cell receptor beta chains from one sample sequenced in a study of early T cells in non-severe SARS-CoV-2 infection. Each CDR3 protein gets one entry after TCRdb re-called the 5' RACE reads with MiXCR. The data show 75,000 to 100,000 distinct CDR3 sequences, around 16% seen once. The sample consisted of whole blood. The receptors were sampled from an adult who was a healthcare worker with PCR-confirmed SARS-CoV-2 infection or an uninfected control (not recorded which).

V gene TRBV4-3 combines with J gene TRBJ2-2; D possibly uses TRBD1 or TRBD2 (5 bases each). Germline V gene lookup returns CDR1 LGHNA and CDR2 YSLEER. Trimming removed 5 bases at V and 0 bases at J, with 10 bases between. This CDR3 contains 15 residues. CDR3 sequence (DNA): TGCGCCAGCAGCGAGAGGGGCGCGAACACCGGGGAGCTGTTTTTT. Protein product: CASSERGANTGELFF.

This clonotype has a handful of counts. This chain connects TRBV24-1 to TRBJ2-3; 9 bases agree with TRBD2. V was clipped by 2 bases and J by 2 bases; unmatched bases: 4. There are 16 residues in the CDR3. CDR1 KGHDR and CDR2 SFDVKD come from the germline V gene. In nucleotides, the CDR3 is TGTGCCACCAGTGATTCTAGCGGGACCCTCACAGATACGCAGTATTTT. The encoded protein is CATSDSSGTLTDTQYF.

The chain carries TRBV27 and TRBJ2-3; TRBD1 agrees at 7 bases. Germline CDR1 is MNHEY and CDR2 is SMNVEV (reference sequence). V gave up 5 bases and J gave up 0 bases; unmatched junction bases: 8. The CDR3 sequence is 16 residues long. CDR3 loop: CASSHGTEASTDTQYF. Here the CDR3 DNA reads TGTGCCAGCAGTCACGGGACAGAAGCTAGCACAGATACGCAGTATTTT.

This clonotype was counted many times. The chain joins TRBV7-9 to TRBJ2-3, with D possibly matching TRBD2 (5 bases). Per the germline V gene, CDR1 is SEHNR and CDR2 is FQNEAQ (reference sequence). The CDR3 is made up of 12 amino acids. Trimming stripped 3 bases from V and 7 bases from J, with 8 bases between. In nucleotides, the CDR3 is TGTGCCAGCAGCTTTGGACTCTATACGCAGTATTTT. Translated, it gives CASSFGLYTQYF.

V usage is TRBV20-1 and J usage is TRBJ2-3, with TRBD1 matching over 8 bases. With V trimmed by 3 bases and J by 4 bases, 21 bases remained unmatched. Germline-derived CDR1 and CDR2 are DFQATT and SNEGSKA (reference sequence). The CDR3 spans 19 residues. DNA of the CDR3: TGCAGTGCTAGCCGGCCGGCAGGGGGCGCAGCGGGTTTTGCAGATACGCAGTATTTT. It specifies CSASRPAGGAAGFADTQYF.

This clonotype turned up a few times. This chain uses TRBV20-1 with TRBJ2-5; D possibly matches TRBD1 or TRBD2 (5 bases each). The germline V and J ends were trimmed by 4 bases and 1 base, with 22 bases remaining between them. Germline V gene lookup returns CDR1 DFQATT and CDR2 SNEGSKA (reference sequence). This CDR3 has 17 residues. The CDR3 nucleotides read TGCAGTGCTACCCCCCCCCCGGGACGGAGGATCCAAGAGACCCAGTACTTC. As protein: CSATPPPGRRIQETQYF.

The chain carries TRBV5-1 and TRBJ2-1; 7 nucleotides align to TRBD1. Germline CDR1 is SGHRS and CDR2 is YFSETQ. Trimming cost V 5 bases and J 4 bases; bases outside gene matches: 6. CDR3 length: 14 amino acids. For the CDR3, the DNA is TGCGCCAGCAGTCGGGACAGAACTTACAATGAGCAGTTCTTC. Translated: CASSRDRTYNEQFF.

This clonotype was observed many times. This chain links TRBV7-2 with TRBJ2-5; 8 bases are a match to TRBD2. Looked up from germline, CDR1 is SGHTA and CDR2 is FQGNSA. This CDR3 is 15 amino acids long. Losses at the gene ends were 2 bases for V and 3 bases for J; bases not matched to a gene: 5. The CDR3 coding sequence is TGTGCCAGCAGCTTATATCCGCGGGGGGAAGAGACCCAGTACTTC. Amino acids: CASSLYPRGEETQYF.

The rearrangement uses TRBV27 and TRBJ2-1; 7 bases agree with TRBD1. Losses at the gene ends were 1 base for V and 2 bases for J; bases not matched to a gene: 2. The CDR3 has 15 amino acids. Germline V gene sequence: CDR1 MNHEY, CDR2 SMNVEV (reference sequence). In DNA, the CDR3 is TGTGCCAGCAGTTTATTGGGGACAGCCTACAATGAGCAGTTCTTC. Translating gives CASSLLGTAYNEQFF.

As DNA, the CDR3 is TGTGCCAGCAGCCAATCTATCCGGCCGAGAAGCTCCTACGAGCAGTACTTC. This encodes CASSQSIRPRSSYEQYF. The rearrangement joins TRBV16 to TRBJ2-7, with D unresolved. Trimming took off 0 bases at V and 0 bases at J, with 15 bases between the two ends. This CDR3 region has 17 residues. Germline V gene sequence: CDR1 KGHSY, CDR2 FQNENV.

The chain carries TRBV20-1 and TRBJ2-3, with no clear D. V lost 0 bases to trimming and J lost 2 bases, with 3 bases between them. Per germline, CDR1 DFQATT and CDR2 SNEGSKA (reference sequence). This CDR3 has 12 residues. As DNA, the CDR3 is TGCAGTGCTAGAGACAACACAGATACGCAGTATTTT. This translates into CSARDNTDTQYF.

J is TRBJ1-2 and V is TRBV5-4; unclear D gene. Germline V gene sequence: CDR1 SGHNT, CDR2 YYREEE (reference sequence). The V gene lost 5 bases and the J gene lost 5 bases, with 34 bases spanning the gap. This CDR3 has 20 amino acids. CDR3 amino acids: CASSGDGPDSPILGTYGYTF. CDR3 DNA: TGTGCCAGCAGTGGAGACGGGCCGGACTCGCCAATTCTTGGAACATATGGCTACACCTTC.

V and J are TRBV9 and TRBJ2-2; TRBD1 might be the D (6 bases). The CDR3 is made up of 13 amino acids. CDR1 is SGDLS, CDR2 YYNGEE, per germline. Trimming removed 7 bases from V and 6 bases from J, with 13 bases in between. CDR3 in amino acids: CASSRGVPGELFF. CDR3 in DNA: TGTGCCAGCTCCAGGGGTGTCCCCGGGGAGCTGTTTTTT.

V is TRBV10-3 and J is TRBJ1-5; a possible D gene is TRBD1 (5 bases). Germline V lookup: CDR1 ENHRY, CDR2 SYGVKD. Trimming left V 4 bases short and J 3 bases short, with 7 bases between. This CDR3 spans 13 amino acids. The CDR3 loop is CAISADNNQPQHF. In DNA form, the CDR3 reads TGTGCCATCAGTGCGGACAACAATCAGCCCCAGCATTTT.

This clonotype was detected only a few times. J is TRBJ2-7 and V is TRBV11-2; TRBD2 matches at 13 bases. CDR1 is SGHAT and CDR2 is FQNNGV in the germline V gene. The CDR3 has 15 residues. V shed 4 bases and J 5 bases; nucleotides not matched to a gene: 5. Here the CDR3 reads CASSSGTSGINEQYF. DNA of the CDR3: TGTGCCAGCAGCTCCGGGACTAGCGGGATTAACGAGCAGTACTTC.

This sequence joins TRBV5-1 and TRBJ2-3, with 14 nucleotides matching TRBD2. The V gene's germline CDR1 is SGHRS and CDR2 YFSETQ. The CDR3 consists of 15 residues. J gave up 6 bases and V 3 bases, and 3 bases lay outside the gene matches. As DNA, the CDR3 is TGCGCCAGCAGCTCGGGACTAGCGGGAGAGGATACGCAGTATTTT. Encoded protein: CASSSGLAGEDTQYF.

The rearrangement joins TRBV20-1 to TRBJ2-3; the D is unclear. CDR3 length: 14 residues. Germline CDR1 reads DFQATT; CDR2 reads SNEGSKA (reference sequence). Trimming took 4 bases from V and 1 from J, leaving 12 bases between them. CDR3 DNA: TGCAGTGCTACCCCTGCCGTGCGCACAGATACGCAGTATTTT. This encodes CSATPAVRTDTQYF.

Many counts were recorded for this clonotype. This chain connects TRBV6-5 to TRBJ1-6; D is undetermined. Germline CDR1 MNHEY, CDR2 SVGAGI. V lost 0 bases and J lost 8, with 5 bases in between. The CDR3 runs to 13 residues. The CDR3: CASSYSIDSPLHF. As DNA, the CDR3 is TGTGCCAGCAGTTACTCTATCGATTCACCCCTCCACTTT.

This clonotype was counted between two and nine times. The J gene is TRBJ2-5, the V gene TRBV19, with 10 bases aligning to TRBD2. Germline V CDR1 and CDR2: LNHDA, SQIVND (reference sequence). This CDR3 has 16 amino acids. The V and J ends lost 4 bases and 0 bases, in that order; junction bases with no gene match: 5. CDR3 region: CASSTRTSGDQETQYF. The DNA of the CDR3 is TGTGCCAGTAGTACCCGGACTAGCGGAGACCAAGAGACCCAGTACTTC.

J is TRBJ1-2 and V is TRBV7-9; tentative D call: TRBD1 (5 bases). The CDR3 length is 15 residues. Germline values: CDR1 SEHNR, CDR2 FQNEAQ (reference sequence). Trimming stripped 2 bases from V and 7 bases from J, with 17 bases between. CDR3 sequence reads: CASSLPLTGTGGYTF. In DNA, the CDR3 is TGTGCCAGCAGCTTACCCCTCACTGGGACTGGTGGCTACACCTTC.

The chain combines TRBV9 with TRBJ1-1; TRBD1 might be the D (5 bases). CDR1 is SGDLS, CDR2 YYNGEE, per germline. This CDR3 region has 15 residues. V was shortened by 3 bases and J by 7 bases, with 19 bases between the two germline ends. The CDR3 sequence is CASSEEGTGLVEAFF. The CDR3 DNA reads TGTGCCAGCAGCGAGGAAGGGACGGGGCTTGTTGAAGCTTTCTTT.

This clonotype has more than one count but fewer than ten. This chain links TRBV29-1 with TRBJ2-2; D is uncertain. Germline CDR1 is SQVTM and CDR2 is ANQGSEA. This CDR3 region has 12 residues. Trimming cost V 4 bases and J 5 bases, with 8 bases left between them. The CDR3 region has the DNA TGCAGCGTTGGGCCTATGACCGGGGAGCTGTTTTTT. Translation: CSVGPMTGELFF.

The CDR3 bases are TGCGCCAGCGCCCCGCGGGGAGCCGGGGAGCTGTTTTTT. It specifies CASAPRGAGELFF. The V call is TRBV4-3, the J call TRBJ2-2; maybe TRBD2 (6 bases). From germline, CDR1 is LGHNA and CDR2 YSLEER. Trimming stripped 8 bases from V and 6 bases from J, with 13 bases between. This CDR3 region has 13 residues.

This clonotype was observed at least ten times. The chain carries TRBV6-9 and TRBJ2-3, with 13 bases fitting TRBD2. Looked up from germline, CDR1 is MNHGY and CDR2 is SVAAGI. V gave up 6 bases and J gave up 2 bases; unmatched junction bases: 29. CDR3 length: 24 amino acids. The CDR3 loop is CASSPSRQMDSTSGRAQHTDTQYF. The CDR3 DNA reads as TGTGCCAGCAGCCCAAGCCGACAGATGGATAGTACTAGCGGGAGGGCCCAACACACAGATACGCAGTATTTT.

The CDR3 region is CASRPGDRKAFF. The CDR3, as DNA: TGTGCCAGCAGACCTGGAGATCGGAAGGCTTTCTTT. The chain is built from TRBV7-9 and TRBJ1-1; D is ambiguous. Trimming stripped 6 bases from V and 11 bases from J, with 16 bases between. This CDR3 is 12 amino acids long. CDR1 is SEHNR and CDR2 is FQNEAQ in the germline V gene (reference sequence).

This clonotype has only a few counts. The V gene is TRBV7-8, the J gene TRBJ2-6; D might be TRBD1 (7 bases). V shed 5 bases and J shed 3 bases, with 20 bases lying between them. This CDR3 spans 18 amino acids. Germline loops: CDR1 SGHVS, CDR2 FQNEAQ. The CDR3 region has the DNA TGTGCCAGCAGCCGCGCGGGACAGAGTCCTTTTGGGGCCAACGTCCTGACTTTC. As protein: CASSRAGQSPFGANVLTF. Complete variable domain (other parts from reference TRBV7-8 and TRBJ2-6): GAGVSQSPRYKVAKRGQDVALRCDPISGHVSLFWYQQALGQGPEFLTYFQNEAQLDKSGLPSDRFFAERPEGSVSTLKIQRTQQEDSAVYLCASSRAGQSPFGANVLTFGAGSRLTVL.

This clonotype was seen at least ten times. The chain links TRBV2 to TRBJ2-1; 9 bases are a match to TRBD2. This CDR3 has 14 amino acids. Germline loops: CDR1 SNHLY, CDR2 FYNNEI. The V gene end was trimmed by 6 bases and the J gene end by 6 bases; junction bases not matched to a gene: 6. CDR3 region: CASRVAGEGNEQFF. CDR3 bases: TGTGCCAGCAGGGTAGCGGGAGAAGGCAATGAGCAGTTCTTC.

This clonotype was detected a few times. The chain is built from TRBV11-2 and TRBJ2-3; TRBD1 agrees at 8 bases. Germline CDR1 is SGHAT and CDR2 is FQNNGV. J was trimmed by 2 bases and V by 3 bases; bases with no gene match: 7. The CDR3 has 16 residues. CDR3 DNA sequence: TGTGCCAGCAGCTTGGCAGGGGGCTCCCTCACAGATACGCAGTATTTT. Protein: CASSLAGGSLTDTQYF.